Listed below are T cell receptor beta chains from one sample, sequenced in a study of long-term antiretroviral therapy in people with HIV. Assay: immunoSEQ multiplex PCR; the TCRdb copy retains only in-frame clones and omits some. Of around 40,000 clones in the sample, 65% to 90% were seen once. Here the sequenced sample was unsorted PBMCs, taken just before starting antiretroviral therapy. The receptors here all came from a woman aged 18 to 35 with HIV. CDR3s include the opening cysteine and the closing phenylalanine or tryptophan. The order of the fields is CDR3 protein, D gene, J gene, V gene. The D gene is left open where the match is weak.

CDR3: CASSFRTLNTEAFF; D: -; J: TRBJ1-1; V: TRBV7-2
CDR3: CASSPSTDTQYF; D: -; J: TRBJ2-3; V: TRBV27
CDR3: CASSLKSGSSGNTIYF; D: -; J: TRBJ1-3; V: TRBV19
CDR3: CATSFADRWGDTQYF; D: TRBD1; J: TRBJ2-3; V: TRBV15
CDR3: CASSERAGNTEAFF; D: -; J: TRBJ1-1; V: TRBV7-6
CDR3: CASSWGQGDGFEQFF; D: TRBD1; J: TRBJ2-1; V: TRBV4-3
CDR3: CASRATGEAYEQYF; D: -; J: TRBJ2-7; V: TRBV6-1
CDR3: CASSVGGSHNEQFF; D: TRBD2; J: TRBJ2-1; V: TRBV9
CDR3: CASSLGLAGGTYEQYF; D: TRBD2; J: TRBJ2-7; V: TRBV7-2
CDR3: CASLSRWNEAFF; D: -; J: TRBJ1-1; V: TRBV19
CDR3: CASRARDSSYEQYF; D: TRBD1; J: -; V: TRBV2
CDR3: CASSEVPPHIHEQYF; D: -; J: TRBJ2-7; V: TRBV2
CDR3: CASSPRTGGTGELFF; D: TRBD1; J: TRBJ2-2; V: TRBV18
CDR3: CASKGGSAFYEQYF; D: -; J: TRBJ2-7; V: TRBV6-5
CDR3: CASSHFQGSGANVLTF; D: -; J: TRBJ2-6; V: TRBV7-2
CDR3: CASRDEVSGGGEKLFF; D: -; J: TRBJ1-4; V: TRBV19
CDR3: CASSNGLAVWEQYF; D: TRBD2; J: TRBJ2-7; V: TRBV6-6
CDR3: CASSRTSGRANEQFF; D: TRBD2; J: TRBJ2-1; V: TRBV5-6
CDR3: CASSLNGGSEAFF; D: -; J: TRBJ1-1; V: TRBV7-9
CDR3: CASSFRRSGIGDTQYF; D: TRBD2; J: TRBJ2-3; V: TRBV5-6
CDR3: CASSLGTGYGTDTQYF; D: -; J: TRBJ2-3; V: TRBV5-1
CDR3: CASSVDQGDYGYTF; D: TRBD1; J: TRBJ1-2; V: TRBV9
CDR3: CASSLDRGTYGYTF; D: TRBD1; J: TRBJ1-2; V: TRBV28
CDR3: CASSVRSSYNSPLHF; D: -; J: TRBJ1-6; V: TRBV5-4
CDR3: CASSLETSGKGSYEQYF; D: TRBD2; J: TRBJ2-7; V: TRBV13
CDR3: CASSAVEYNEQFF; D: -; J: TRBJ2-1; V: TRBV6-5
CDR3: CASSTGGYTEAFF; D: TRBD1; J: TRBJ1-1; V: TRBV9
CDR3: CASVTGGVADTQYF; D: TRBD2; J: TRBJ2-3; V: TRBV6-6
CDR3: CASSEISGRAGEQYF; D: TRBD2; J: TRBJ2-7; V: TRBV2
CDR3: CASTGISNQPQHF; D: -; J: TRBJ1-5; V: TRBV19
CDR3: CASSLSPGTTGELFF; D: -; J: TRBJ2-2; V: TRBV4-1
CDR3: CASSPGTGLNQPQHF; D: TRBD1; J: TRBJ1-5; V: TRBV5-5
CDR3: CASSLTGVRNEQFF; D: TRBD1; J: TRBJ2-1; V: TRBV27
CDR3: CASSFRIGVNTGELFF; D: -; J: TRBJ2-2; V: TRBV11-2
CDR3: CASSQVVDSLYGYTF; D: -; J: TRBJ1-2; V: TRBV4-3
CDR3: CASSYLQFSMNTEAFF; D: -; J: TRBJ1-1; V: TRBV6-5
CDR3: CASREKGTGTYEQYF; D: TRBD1; J: TRBJ2-7; V: TRBV27
CDR3: CASSSIRTDTEAFF; D: -; J: TRBJ1-1; V: TRBV5-4
CDR3: CASSLEGTGLVEKLFF; D: TRBD1; J: TRBJ1-4; V: TRBV7-8
CDR3: CASSEGGNNYEQYF; D: -; J: TRBJ2-7; V: TRBV2
CDR3: CASSSGLAGDEQYF; D: TRBD2; J: TRBJ2-7; V: TRBV7-3
CDR3: CASTMDRGQETQYF; D: TRBD1; J: TRBJ2-5; V: TRBV2
CDR3: CASSVTSGPGDTQYF; D: TRBD2; J: TRBJ2-3; V: TRBV9
CDR3: CASSSRANSGNTIYF; D: -; J: TRBJ1-3; V: TRBV6-5
CDR3: CASSLDQEQYF; D: -; J: TRBJ2-7; V: TRBV11-2
CDR3: CASSPLRVLGLVYTEAFF; D: -; J: TRBJ1-1; V: TRBV6-7
CDR3: CASSSTLFATPGTSGRSDTQYF; D: TRBD2; J: TRBJ2-3; V: TRBV28
CDR3: CASRDRGGDGYTF; D: TRBD1; J: TRBJ1-2; V: TRBV4-1